This TCR beta chain was recovered during a study of spatial heterogeneity in lung cancer. In this sample, this clonotype turned up many times. Its antigen is not identified. Sample time point: sample taken at primary tumor resection. There were 70 to 80 donors, all of them untreated patients with early-stage non-small cell lung cancer. No cells were sorted before sequencing. The whole RNA sequenced was extracted from tumor, nontumor lung or frozen PBMC. Regarding the study as a whole: Mutation tallies in tumors tracked expanded intratumoral alpha and beta TCR counts. Expanded TCRs classified as ubiquitous or regional were counted, and these counts tracked ubiquitous and regional nonsynonymous mutations, respectively.

Every TCR cDNA molecule carried a tag that served as a unique molecular identifier. TCRdb recomputed calls from the 5' RACE reads with MiXCR, one row per CDR3 protein. This table has 100,000 to 110,000 distinct CDR3 sequences, about 4.4% appearing once. CDR1 SGHNT and CDR2 YYREEE come from the germline V gene (reference sequence). Trimming at V came to 3 bases and at J to 6 bases, leaving 7 bases not matched to a gene. The CDR3 has 14 residues. This TCR came from a male donor with early-stage non-small cell lung cancer. The sequencing used lung tumor tissue, collected at surgery. The chain is built from TRBV5-4 and TRBJ2-7; 9 nucleotides agree with TRBD2. This chain's CDR3 is CASSSELAGVEQYF. The DNA for the CDR3 is TGTGCCAGCAGCTCTGAGTTAGCGGGAGTCGAGCAGTACTTC.